The 5 T cell receptor beta chains below come from one sample, sequenced in a study of identifying expanded T cells in peripheral blood. The data were produced by immunoSEQ multiplex PCR, yet TCRdb's version contains in-frame clones alone and is incomplete. The sample includes approximately 100,000 clones, around 85% of them seen just once. The sequencing sample was made of blood. Every receptor here comes from a person aged 18-70 years in good health.

This chain connects TRBV5-8 to TRBJ1-2, with unresolved D. The ends were cut back, 1 base at V and 4 bases at J, with 5 bases in the middle. This CDR3 has 12 amino acids. Germline CDR1 reads SGHTS; CDR2 reads YDEGEE. CDR3 bases: TGTGCCAGCAGCTTGAATGTCTATGGCTACACCTTC. As protein: CASSLNVYGYTF.

The chain employs TRBV6-5 and TRBJ2-5; D uncertain. Germline CDR1 MNHEY, CDR2 SVGAGI. With 1 base removed from V and 7 bases from J, the gap between germline ends came to 4 bases. CDR3 size: 11 residues. CDR3 DNA: TGTGCCAGCAGTTACTACGGGACCCAGTACTTC. Its protein is CASSYYGTQYF.

The chain couples TRBV11-1 to TRBJ1-1; the match to TRBD1 covers 7 bases. The J segment lost 2 bases and the V segment lost 2 bases, leaving 8 bases of the junction unmatched. This CDR3 comprises 16 residues. Germline V gene lookup returns CDR1 SGHAT and CDR2 FQDESV (reference sequence). CDR3 region: CASSLHSGTANTEAFF. The CDR3 bases are TGTGCCAGCAGCTTACACTCCGGGACAGCTAACACTGAAGCTTTCTTT.

The V gene is TRBV7-2, the J gene TRBJ1-2; no clear D. The CDR3 extends over 16 amino acids. Germline V CDR1 and CDR2: SGHTA, FQGNSA. The V end lost 4 bases, the J end lost 8 bases, and 23 bases lay between the germline ends. In nucleotides, the CDR3 is TGTGCCAGCAGCTCCGCCTTAACCGCCGTCGAAATGGGCTACACCTTC. It is translated as CASSSALTAVEMGYTF.

The chain joins TRBV4-1 to TRBJ2-5; TRBD1 agrees at 8 bases. Germline CDR1 MGHRA, CDR2 YSYEKL. The CDR3 is 17 amino acids. Unmatched junction bases numbered 14, after V lost 4 bases and J lost 4 bases. Here the CDR3 reads CASSRLDRAGEGETQYF. The CDR3 DNA reads as TGCGCCAGCAGCCGCCTGGACAGGGCCGGTGAGGGAGAGACCCAGTACTTC.